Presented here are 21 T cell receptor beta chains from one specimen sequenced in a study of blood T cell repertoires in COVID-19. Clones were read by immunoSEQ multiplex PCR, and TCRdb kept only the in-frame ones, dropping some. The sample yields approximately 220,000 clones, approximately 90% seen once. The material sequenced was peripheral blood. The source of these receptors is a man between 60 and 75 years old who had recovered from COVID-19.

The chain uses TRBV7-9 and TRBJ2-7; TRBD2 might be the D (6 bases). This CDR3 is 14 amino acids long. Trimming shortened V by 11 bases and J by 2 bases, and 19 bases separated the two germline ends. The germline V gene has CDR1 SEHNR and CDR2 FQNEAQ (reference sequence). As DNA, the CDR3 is TGTGCCGCAACAGTGGAGGGACGGGCCTACGAGCAGTACTTC. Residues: CAATVEGRAYEQYF. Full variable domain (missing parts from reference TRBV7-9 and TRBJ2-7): DTGVSQNPRHKITKRGQNVTFRCDPISEHNRLYWYRQTLGQGPEFLTYFQNEAQLEKSRLLSDRFSAERPKGSFSTLEIQRTEQGDSAMYLCAATVEGRAYEQYFGPGTRLTVT.

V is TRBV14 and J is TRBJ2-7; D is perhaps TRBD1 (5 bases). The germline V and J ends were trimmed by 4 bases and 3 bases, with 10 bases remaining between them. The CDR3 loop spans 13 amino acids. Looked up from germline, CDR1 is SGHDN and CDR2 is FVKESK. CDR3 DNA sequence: TGTGCCAGCAGCCCCCGACAGTACTACGAGCAGTACTTC. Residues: CASSPRQYYEQYF.

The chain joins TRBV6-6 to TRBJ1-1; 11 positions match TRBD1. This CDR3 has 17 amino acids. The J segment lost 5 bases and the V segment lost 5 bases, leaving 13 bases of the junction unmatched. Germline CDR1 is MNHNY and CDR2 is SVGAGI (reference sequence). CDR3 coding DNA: TGTGCCAGCAGTCTACGAGTCCCGGGACAGGGGGGGACTGAAGCTTTCTTT. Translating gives CASSLRVPGQGGTEAFF.

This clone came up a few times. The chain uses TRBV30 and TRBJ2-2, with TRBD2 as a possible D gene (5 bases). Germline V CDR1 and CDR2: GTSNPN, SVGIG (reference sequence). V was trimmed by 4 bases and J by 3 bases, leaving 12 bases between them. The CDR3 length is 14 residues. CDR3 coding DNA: TGTGCCTGGACCCCGAGGGCCTACACCGGGGAGCTGTTTTTT. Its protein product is CAWTPRAYTGELFF.

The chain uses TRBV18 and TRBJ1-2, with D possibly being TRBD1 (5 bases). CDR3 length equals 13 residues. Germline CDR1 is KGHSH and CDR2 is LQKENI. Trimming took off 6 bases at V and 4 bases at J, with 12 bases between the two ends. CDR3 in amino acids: CASSPGGTYGYTF. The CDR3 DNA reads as TGTGCCAGCTCCCCTGGAGGGACCTATGGCTACACCTTC.

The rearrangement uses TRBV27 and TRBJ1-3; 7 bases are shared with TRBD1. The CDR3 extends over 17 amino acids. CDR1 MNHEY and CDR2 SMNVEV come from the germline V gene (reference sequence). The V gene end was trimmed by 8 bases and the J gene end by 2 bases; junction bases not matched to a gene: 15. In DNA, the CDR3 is TGTGCCAGCGGGAACCAGGGGGTCCCAGCGGCTGGAAACACCATATATTTT. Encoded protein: CASGNQGVPAAGNTIYF.

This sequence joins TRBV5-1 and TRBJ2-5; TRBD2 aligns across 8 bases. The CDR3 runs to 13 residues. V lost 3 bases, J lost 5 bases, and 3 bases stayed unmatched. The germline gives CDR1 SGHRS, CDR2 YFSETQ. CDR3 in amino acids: CASSWTSTETQYF. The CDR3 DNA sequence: TGCGCCAGCAGCTGGACTAGCACGGAGACCCAGTACTTC.

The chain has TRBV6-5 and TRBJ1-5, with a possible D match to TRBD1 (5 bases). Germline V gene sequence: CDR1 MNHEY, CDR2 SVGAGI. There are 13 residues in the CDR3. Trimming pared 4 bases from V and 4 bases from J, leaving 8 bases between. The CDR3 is CASSSQGNQPQHF. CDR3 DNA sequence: TGTGCCAGCAGTTCCCAGGGTAATCAGCCCCAGCATTTT.

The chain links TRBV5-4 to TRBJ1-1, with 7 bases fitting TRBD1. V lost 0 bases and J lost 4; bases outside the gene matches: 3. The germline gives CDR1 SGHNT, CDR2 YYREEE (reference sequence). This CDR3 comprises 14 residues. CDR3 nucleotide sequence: TGTGCCAGCAGCTTGGCAGGGGGGACCACTGAAGCTTTCTTT. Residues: CASSLAGGTTEAFF.

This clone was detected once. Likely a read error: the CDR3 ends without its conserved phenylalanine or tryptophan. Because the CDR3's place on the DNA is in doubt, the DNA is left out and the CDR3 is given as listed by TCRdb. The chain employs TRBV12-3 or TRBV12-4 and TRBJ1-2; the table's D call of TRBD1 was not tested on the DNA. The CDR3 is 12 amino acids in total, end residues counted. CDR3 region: CASSLDWGRQTS.

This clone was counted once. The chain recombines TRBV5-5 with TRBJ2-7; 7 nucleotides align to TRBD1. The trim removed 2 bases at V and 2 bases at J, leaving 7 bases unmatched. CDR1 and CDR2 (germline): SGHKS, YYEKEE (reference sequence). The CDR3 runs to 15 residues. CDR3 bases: TGTGCCAGCAGCTTTTTTGACAGGGCCGCCTACGAGCAGTACTTC. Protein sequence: CASSFFDRAAYEQYF.

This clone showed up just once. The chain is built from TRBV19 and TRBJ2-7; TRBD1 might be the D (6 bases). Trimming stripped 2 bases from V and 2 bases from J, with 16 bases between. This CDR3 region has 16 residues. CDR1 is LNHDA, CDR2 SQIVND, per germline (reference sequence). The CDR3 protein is CASSISLATGPYEQYF. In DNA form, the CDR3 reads TGTGCCAGTAGTATATCCCTCGCGACAGGCCCCTACGAGCAGTACTTC.

CDR3 amino acids: CASSSRGGSSYNEQFF. The CDR3 DNA sequence: TGTGCCAGCAGCTCCCGCGGGGGAAGCTCCTACAATGAGCAGTTCTTC. The chain uses TRBV6-6 and TRBJ2-1; 7 positions match TRBD2. V was clipped by 6 bases and J by 0 bases; unmatched bases: 8. Germline CDR1 is MNHNY and CDR2 is SVGAGI (reference sequence). The CDR3 length is 16 residues.

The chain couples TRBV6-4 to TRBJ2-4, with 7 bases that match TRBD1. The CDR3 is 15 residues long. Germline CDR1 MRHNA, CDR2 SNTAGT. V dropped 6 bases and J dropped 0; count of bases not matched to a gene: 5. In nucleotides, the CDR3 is TGTGCCAGCAGGAGGGGGCAGGGAGCCAAAAACATTCAGTACTTC. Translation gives CASRRGQGAKNIQYF.

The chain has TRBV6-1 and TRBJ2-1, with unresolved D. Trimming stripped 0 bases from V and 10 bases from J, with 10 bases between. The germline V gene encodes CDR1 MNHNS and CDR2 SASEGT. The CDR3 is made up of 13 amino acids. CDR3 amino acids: CASSEALRGEQFF. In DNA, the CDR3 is TGTGCCAGCAGTGAAGCTCTCCGAGGAGAGCAGTTCTTC.

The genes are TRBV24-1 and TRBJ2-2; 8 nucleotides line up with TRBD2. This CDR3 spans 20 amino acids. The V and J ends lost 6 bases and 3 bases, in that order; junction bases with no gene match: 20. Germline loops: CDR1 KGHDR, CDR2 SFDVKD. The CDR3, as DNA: TGTGCCACCAGTCCATCCGCAGTTAGCGGGAAAATTTGGGACACCGGGGAGCTGTTTTTT. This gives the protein CATSPSAVSGKIWDTGELFF.

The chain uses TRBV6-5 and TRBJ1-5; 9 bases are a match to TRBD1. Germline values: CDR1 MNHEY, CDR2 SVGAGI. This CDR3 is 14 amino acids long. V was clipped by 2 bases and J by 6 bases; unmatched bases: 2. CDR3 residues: CASSYGQGSQPQHF. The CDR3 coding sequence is TGTGCCAGCAGTTACGGACAGGGGTCTCAGCCCCAGCATTTT.

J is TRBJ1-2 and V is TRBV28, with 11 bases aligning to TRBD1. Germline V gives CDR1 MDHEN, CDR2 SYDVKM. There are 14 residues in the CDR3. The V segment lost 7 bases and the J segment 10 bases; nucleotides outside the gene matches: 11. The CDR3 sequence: CASILSGTGGFYTF. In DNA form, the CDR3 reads TGTGCCAGCATTCTATCCGGGACAGGGGGATTCTACACCTTC.

CDR3 protein: CASSDPRGDTNEKLFF. The CDR3 DNA sequence: TGTGCCAGCAGTGACCCTCGGGGGGACACTAATGAAAAACTGTTTTTT. The V and J genes are TRBV6-1 and TRBJ1-4; D may be TRBD1 (5 bases). Germline loops: CDR1 MNHNS, CDR2 SASEGT. The V end lost 3 bases, the J end lost 2 bases, and 13 bases lay between the germline ends. This CDR3 comprises 16 residues.

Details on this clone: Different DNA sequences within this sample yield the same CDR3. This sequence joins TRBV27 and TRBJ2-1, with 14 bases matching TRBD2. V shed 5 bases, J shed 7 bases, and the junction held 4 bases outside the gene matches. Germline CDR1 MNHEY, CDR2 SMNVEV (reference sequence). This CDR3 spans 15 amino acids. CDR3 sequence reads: CASSPRLAGGNEQFF. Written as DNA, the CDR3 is TGTGCCAGCAGTCCCCGACTAGCGGGAGGGAATGAGCAGTTCTTC.

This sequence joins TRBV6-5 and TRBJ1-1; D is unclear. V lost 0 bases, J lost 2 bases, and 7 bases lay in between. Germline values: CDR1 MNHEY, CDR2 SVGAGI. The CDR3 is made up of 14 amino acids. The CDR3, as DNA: TGTGCCAGCAGTTACTCGCAGGTTAACACTGAAGCTTTCTTT. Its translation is CASSYSQVNTEAFF.